This T cell receptor (beta chain) derives from a study of blood T cell repertoires in COVID-19. Assay: immunoSEQ multiplex PCR; the TCRdb copy retains only in-frame clones and omits some. The sample has approximately 180,000 clones; 65% to 80% are singletons. V gave up 4 bases and J gave up 1 base, with 10 bases separating them. The CDR3 loop spans 14 amino acids. The V gene's germline CDR1 is LNHDA and CDR2 SQIVND (reference sequence). The specimen sequenced was PBMCs or T cells enriched from blood (not recorded which). This chain joins TRBV19 and TRBJ1-1, with a weak D call TRBD1 (6 bases). This TCR was sampled from a woman aged 50 to 60 with acute COVID-19. The CDR3 DNA reads TGTGCCAGTAGTAATCGCAGGGGGAACACTGAAGCTTTCTTT. It translates to CASSNRRGNTEAFF.